This entry lists 27 T cell receptor beta chains sequenced from one sample in a study of CD8 T cells in ankylosing spondylitis. For these TCRs, the target antigens are not known. TCRdb fed the 5' RACE reads into MiXCR, producing one record per CDR3 protein. Here the sample spans 450,000 to 550,000 distinct CDR3 sequences, about 5.4% being singletons. Study-wide points: The study identified a TCR beta motif of roughly eight highly homologous variants that appeared characteristic of ankylosing spondylitis blood.

Sequenced: blood, either unsorted or a sorted T cell fraction (not recorded which). The receptors shown here come from a male donor with ankylosing spondylitis.

Worth noting for this clonotype: The junction departs from germline at one end; a sequencing error may be responsible. J is TRBJ2-1 and V is TRBV7-3; the match to TRBD2 covers 10 bases. The CDR3 extends over 22 amino acids. Germline assignment: CDR1 SGHTA and CDR2 FQGTGA. As DNA, the CDR3 is TGTGCCTGCAGCTTAACGGGGTCGGCTAGCGGGGGACTATTGAGCTCCTACAATGAGCAGTTCTTC. Translated, it gives CACSLTGSASGGLLSSYNEQFF.

The V and J genes are TRBV3-1 and TRBJ1-3; TRBD1 matches at 7 bases. This CDR3 contains 15 residues. CDR1 and CDR2 from the germline V gene are LGHDT and YNNKEL (reference sequence). V lost 4 bases and J lost 3; bases outside the gene matches: 6. CDR3 bases: TGTGCCAGCAGCCTACAAGGGACAGATGGAAACACCATATATTTT. Protein sequence: CASSLQGTDGNTIYF.

This clonotype appeared many times. V is TRBV29-1 and J is TRBJ2-3, with D maybe TRBD2 (6 bases). The CDR3 is 14 residues long. The germline V gene encodes CDR1 SQVTM and CDR2 ANQGSEA. Between the trimmed V and J ends, which lost 6 bases and 1 base, there was a span of 14 bases. CDR3 in DNA: TGCAGCGTCGATCCGGGGGAGGGCACAGATACGCAGTATTTT. Translation: CSVDPGEGTDTQYF.

This clonotype was seen at least ten times. The chain is built from TRBV7-3 and TRBJ2-3, with D perhaps matching TRBD2 (7 bases). The CDR3 consists of 16 residues. V lost 5 bases to trimming and J lost 0 bases, with 15 bases between them. Germline V gene data show CDR1 as SGHTA and CDR2 as FQGTGA. CDR3 region: CASSKMGGPSTDTQYF. For the CDR3, the DNA is TGTGCCAGCAGCAAGATGGGGGGGCCTAGCACAGATACGCAGTATTTT.

This clonotype was seen at least ten times. The chain recombines TRBV5-6 with TRBJ1-5; D not certain. This CDR3 comprises 14 residues. CDR1 is SGHDT and CDR2 is YYEEEE in the germline V gene. Trimming shortened V by 0 bases and J by 4 bases, and 8 bases separated the two germline ends. The CDR3 loop is CASSLAAVNQPQHF. The CDR3 DNA reads as TGTGCCAGCAGCTTGGCGGCAGTAAATCAGCCCCAGCATTTT.

This clonotype was detected ten times or more. The J gene is TRBJ2-5, the V gene TRBV20-1; TRBD2 matches 9 bases. This CDR3 is 14 amino acids long. The V gene's germline CDR1 is DFQATT and CDR2 SNEGSKA (reference sequence). V lost 3 bases and J lost 2; bases outside the gene matches: 4. CDR3 coding DNA: TGCAGTGCTAGTTTAGCGGGGGAGCAAGAGACCCAGTACTTC. Its protein is CSASLAGEQETQYF.

Many counts were recorded for this clonotype. The chain carries TRBV2 and TRBJ2-1; 9 bases fit TRBD1. The trim removed 5 bases at V and 4 bases at J, leaving 6 bases unmatched. The CDR3 runs to 15 residues. The germline V gene has CDR1 SNHLY and CDR2 FYNNEI. CDR3 loop: CASSSGTGRYNEQFF. In DNA form, the CDR3 reads TGTGCCAGCAGTTCCGGGACAGGGCGATACAATGAGCAGTTCTTC.

This clonotype was observed many times. The chain uses TRBV20-1 and TRBJ2-3; TRBD1 might be the D (6 bases). The CDR3 extends over 12 amino acids. In germline, CDR1 is DFQATT, CDR2 SNEGSKA (reference sequence). The V gene lost 6 bases and the J gene lost 11 bases, with 18 bases spanning the gap. CDR3 in amino acids: CSAGQTQIRQYF. CDR3 sequence (DNA): TGCAGTGCAGGACAGACACAGATACGGCAGTATTTT.

This clonotype was seen repeatedly, ten times or more. The rearrangement links TRBV27 to TRBJ1-6; D gene uncertain. Trimming cost V 2 bases and J 7 bases, with 18 bases left between them. The CDR3 contains 17 residues. Germline V lookup: CDR1 MNHEY, CDR2 SMNVEV (reference sequence). DNA of the CDR3: TGTGCCAGCAGTTTAGGGCCCGGTGGTAGGACGAATTCACCCCTCCACTTT. It codes for CASSLGPGGRTNSPLHF.

The genes are TRBV20-1 and TRBJ2-3; TRBD2 aligns across 10 bases. The CDR3 sequence is 14 residues long. From germline, CDR1 is DFQATT and CDR2 SNEGSKA (reference sequence). The CDR3 region is CCSILAGYSDTQYF. In DNA form, the CDR3 reads TGCTGCTCGATACTAGCGGGGTATTCAGATACGCAGTATTTT.

There are many counts of this clonotype. This chain's CDR3 is CASSRQVDTGELFF. The DNA of the CDR3 is TGCGCCAGCAGCCGACAGGTGGACACCGGGGAGCTGTTTTTT. The chain couples TRBV5-1 to TRBJ2-2, with D perhaps matching TRBD1 (6 bases). V was clipped by 4 bases and J by 3 bases, with 10 bases between them. Germline CDR1 reads SGHRS; CDR2 reads YFSETQ. The CDR3 has 14 amino acids.

This clonotype was seen at least ten times. The chain has TRBV7-2 and TRBJ2-5; D is tentatively TRBD1 or TRBD2 (6 bases each). V shed 5 bases and J shed 3 bases, with 13 bases lying between them. CDR1 and CDR2 from the germline V gene are SGHTA and FQGNSA. This CDR3 is 14 amino acids long. The CDR3, as DNA: TGTGCCAGCAGCCAACGGAGGGGGGAAGAGACCCAGTACTTC. Protein sequence: CASSQRRGEETQYF.

The sample holds many counts of this clonotype. The chain has TRBV10-3 and TRBJ2-3; the D is unclear. The CDR3 extends over 18 amino acids. Looked up from germline, CDR1 is ENHRY and CDR2 is SYGVKD. Trimming took 1 base from V and 1 from J, leaving 18 bases between them. CDR3 nucleotide sequence: TGTGCCATCAGTGAGTTTAATAACGGGCAGGTCGGCACAGATACGCAGTATTTT. Translated: CAISEFNNGQVGTDTQYF.

This clonotype has at least ten counts. The gene calls are TRBV16 and TRBJ1-5, with a weak D call TRBD1 (6 bases). The CDR3 has 15 amino acids. V was cut by 2 bases and J by 6 bases, with 14 bases left in between. Germline lookup yields CDR1 KGHSY and CDR2 FQNENV. CDR3 bases: TGTGCCAGCAGCCAAGGGACATCCATTTTTCAGCCCCAGCATTTT. Protein product: CASSQGTSIFQPQHF.

This clonotype was seen a few times. This chain connects TRBV20-1 to TRBJ2-7; possible D gene TRBD2, 6 bases. The CDR3 runs 14 residues. Between the trimmed V and J ends, which lost 5 bases and 1 base, there was a span of 15 bases. CDR1 and CDR2 (germline): DFQATT, SNEGSKA (reference sequence). In DNA, the CDR3 is TGCAGTGCTGTAAGGGGAGGCGCATCCTACGAGCAGTACTTC. Amino acid sequence: CSAVRGGASYEQYF.

Ten or more counts support this clonotype. This sequence may be a read error, since a much larger clone differs from it by one base. The chain has TRBV6-2 or TRBV6-3 and TRBJ1-1; D is perhaps TRBD1 (6 bases). Trimming shortened V by 7 bases and J by 1 base, and 10 bases separated the two germline ends. This CDR3 has 13 residues. Looked up from germline, CDR1 is MNHEY and CDR2 is SVGEGT. CDR3 loop: CASTLQGNTEAFF. CDR3 coding DNA: TGTGCCAGCACCTTACAGGGGAACACTGAAGCTTTCTTT.

This clonotype was found a few times. This sequence joins TRBV7-2 and TRBJ2-2; D unresolved. The length of the CDR3 is 15 residues. CDR1 SGHTA and CDR2 FQGNSA come from the germline V gene. V shed 3 bases and J shed 4 bases, with 12 bases lying between them. CDR3 in amino acids: CASSFLGIGTGELFF. The DNA for the CDR3 is TGTGCCAGCAGCTTTTTAGGGATTGGCACCGGGGAGCTGTTTTTT.

This clonotype came up many times. The rearrangement uses TRBV6-5 and TRBJ1-1; D is perhaps TRBD1 (6 bases). V was trimmed by 0 bases and J by 5 bases, leaving 10 bases between them. The CDR3 contains 14 residues. Per the germline V gene, CDR1 is MNHEY and CDR2 is SVGAGI. The CDR3 region has the DNA TGTGCCAGCAGTTACTCACAGGGATGGACTGAAGCTTTCTTT. Translation gives CASSYSQGWTEAFF.

This clonotype was recorded at least ten times. CDR3 DNA sequence: TGTGCCAGCAGGACTGGGGGGGCGAACACCGGGGAGCTGTTTTTT. It translates to CASRTGGANTGELFF. The chain recombines TRBV28 with TRBJ2-2; 7 bases are a match to TRBD2. The V gene's germline CDR1 is MDHEN and CDR2 SYDVKM. The CDR3 has 15 amino acids. The V segment lost 6 bases and the J segment 0 bases; nucleotides outside the gene matches: 4.

In this sample, this clonotype turned up many times. The J gene is TRBJ2-1, the V gene TRBV12-3 or TRBV12-4; D remains unclear. V lost 6 bases, J lost 4 bases, and 19 bases lay in between. The CDR3 is 16 amino acids. The CDR3 here is CASRTRAPKPYNEQFF. CDR3 nucleotides: TGTGCCAGCAGAACCCGGGCGCCGAAGCCTTACAATGAGCAGTTCTTC.

This clonotype was counted many times. The J gene is TRBJ2-5, the V gene TRBV24-1; a possible D gene is TRBD2 (6 bases). The CDR3 consists of 13 residues. Trimming removed 6 bases from V and 4 bases from J, with 11 bases in between. Germline values: CDR1 KGHDR, CDR2 SFDVKD. CDR3: CATSRVSGETQYF. The DNA of the CDR3 is TGTGCCACCAGTCGCGTTAGCGGAGAGACCCAGTACTTC.

Only a few counts were recorded for this clonotype. The V and J genes are TRBV7-8 and TRBJ2-7; 9 bases agree with TRBD1. The CDR3 is made up of 15 amino acids. Germline V lookup: CDR1 SGHVS, CDR2 FQNEAQ. Trimming took 1 base from V and 0 from J; bases not matched to a gene: 1. CDR3 in DNA: TGTGCCAGCAGCTTAGTACAGGGGGCCTCCTACGAGCAGTACTTC. It is translated as CASSLVQGASYEQYF. The full variable domain, completed using reference TRBV7-8 and TRBJ2-7, is GAGVSQSPRYKVAKRGQDVALRCDPISGHVSLFWYQQALGQGPEFLTYFQNEAQLDKSGLPSDRFFAERPEGSVSTLKIQRTQQEDSAVYLCASSLVQGASYEQYFGPGTRLTVT.

This clonotype was seen at least ten times. In DNA form, the CDR3 reads TGTGCCAGCAGCCCAGGGGGCCTCACTGAAGCTTTCTTT. Protein sequence: CASSPGGLTEAFF. The V and J genes are TRBV7-9 and TRBJ1-1; 8 nucleotides agree with TRBD1. The CDR3 consists of 13 residues. The V gene's germline CDR1 is SEHNR and CDR2 FQNEAQ (reference sequence). After removal of 5 bases from V and 4 bases from J, the junction contained 3 bases not matched to a gene. Based on the CDR3 plus reference TRBV7-9 and TRBJ1-1, the full variable domain is DTGVSQNPRHKITKRGQNVTFRCDPISEHNRLYWYRQTLGQGPEFLTYFQNEAQLEKSRLLSDRFSAERPKGSFSTLEIQRTEQGDSAMYLCASSPGGLTEAFFGQGTRLTVV.

This clonotype was observed at least ten times. This sequence joins TRBV12-3 or TRBV12-4 and TRBJ1-1, with D uncertain. V dropped 1 base and J dropped 6 bases, with 18 bases sitting between them. The CDR3 runs to 16 residues. The CDR3, as DNA: TGTGCCAGCAGTTTAGTGGGTTACGGCCGAGGACCTGAAGCTTTCTTT. It yields the protein CASSLVGYGRGPEAFF.

This clonotype was recorded many times. J is TRBJ2-1 and V is TRBV9; TRBD2 agrees at 7 bases. This CDR3 comprises 14 residues. V was pared by 2 bases and J by 7 bases, with 6 bases of the junction left unmatched. Germline CDR1 SGDLS, CDR2 YYNGEE. The CDR3 reads CASSVRLATNEQFF. The DNA for the CDR3 is TGTGCCAGCAGCGTTCGACTAGCTACGAATGAGCAGTTCTTC. The complete variable domain, with remaining parts taken from reference TRBV9 and TRBJ2-1, reads DSGVTQTPKHLITATGQRVTLRCSPRSGDLSVYWYQQSLDQGLQFLIQYYNGEERAKGNILERFSAQQFPDLHSELNLSSLELGDSALYFCASSVRLATNEQFFGPGTRLTVL.

This clonotype was seen repeatedly, ten times or more. The J gene is TRBJ2-7, the V gene TRBV7-9, with 8 positions matching TRBD1. The CDR3 length is 16 residues. V shed 5 bases, J shed 4 bases, and the junction held 13 bases outside the gene matches. Looked up from germline, CDR1 is SEHNR and CDR2 is FQNEAQ (reference sequence). In DNA, the CDR3 is TGTGCCAGCAGCCCTCCCCGACAGGGGCTACTTTACGAGCAGTACTTC. Its protein is CASSPPRQGLLYEQYF.

The rearrangement uses TRBV18 and TRBJ2-3; TRBD1 matches 7 bases. The germline gives CDR1 KGHSH, CDR2 LQKENI. The CDR3 has 14 amino acids. Unmatched junction bases numbered 8, after V lost 7 bases and J lost 4 bases. The CDR3 here is CASCDRDGADTQYF. The CDR3, as DNA: TGTGCCAGCTGCGACAGGGATGGAGCAGATACGCAGTATTTT.